What follows are 18 T cell receptor beta chains derived from one specimen sequenced in a study of control samples from healthy donors and cancer patients. The table came from immunoSEQ multiplex PCR; TCRdb's copy has only in-frame clones and leaves some out. The sample carries approximately 190,000 clones, about 91% recorded once. The sample comprised blood. The receptors come from a man between 25 and 39 years old in good health.

This clone was seen a few times. The same CDR3 can be traced to other DNA sequences in this sample. The CDR3 spells CASSIGNQPQHF. In DNA form, the CDR3 reads TGTGCCAGTAGTATAGGGAATCAGCCCCAGCATTTT. This chain links TRBV19 with TRBJ1-5, with D unresolved. V gave up 1 base and J gave up 4 bases, with 2 bases separating them. This CDR3 has 12 residues. The germline V gene encodes CDR1 LNHDA and CDR2 SQIVND (reference sequence).

V gene TRBV5-5 combines with J gene TRBJ1-1; D unresolved. The CDR3 runs to 14 residues. Germline V CDR1 and CDR2: SGHKS, YYEKEE (reference sequence). V lost 1 base and J lost 4, with 11 bases in between. The CDR3 DNA sequence: TGTGCCAGCAGCTTGTCTCCCGTTTTCACTGAAGCTTTCTTT. Translating gives CASSLSPVFTEAFF.

The chain employs TRBV6-5 and TRBJ2-7, with 7 nucleotides matching TRBD1. CDR3 length: 14 residues. J lost 2 bases, V lost 6 bases, and 7 bases had no gene match. The germline V gene has CDR1 MNHEY and CDR2 SVGAGI. DNA of the CDR3: TGTGCCAGCAGGGCGACAGGGAGAACCTACGAGCAGTACTTC. This sequence encodes CASRATGRTYEQYF.

This clone has a single count. The genes are TRBV3-1 (or the pseudogene TRBV3-2) and TRBJ2-7, with D tentatively TRBD1 or TRBD2 (5 bases each). V gave up 3 bases and J gave up 4 bases, with 16 bases separating them. This CDR3 is 15 amino acids long. Germline CDR1 and CDR2: LGHDT and YNNKEL (reference sequence). The CDR3: CASSQNRDEHYEQYF. The CDR3 DNA follows: TGTGCCAGCAGCCAGAACCGGGACGAACATTACGAGCAGTACTTC.

The count of this clone is one. The CDR3 here is CASSQGLGIFYGYTF. CDR3 DNA: TGTGCCAGCAGCCAAGGCCTGGGGATCTTCTATGGCTACACCTTC. The rearrangement joins TRBV14 to TRBJ1-2, with D unresolved. Germline V lookup: CDR1 SGHDN, CDR2 FVKESK. The CDR3 loop spans 15 amino acids. The V end lost 1 base, the J end lost 4 bases, and 13 bases lay between the germline ends.

This sequence joins TRBV30 and TRBJ2-2; D is perhaps TRBD2 (6 bases). The CDR3 contains 14 residues. Trimming left V 6 bases short and J 5 bases short, with 16 bases between. Germline V gives CDR1 GTSNPN, CDR2 SVGIG (reference sequence). CDR3 DNA: TGTGCCTGCCCCGGAAGTGGGGGGACCGGGGAGCTGTTTTTT. Its protein is CACPGSGGTGELFF.

The chain carries TRBV12-3 or TRBV12-4 and TRBJ2-7; no clear D. V lost 8 bases, J lost 0 bases, and 11 bases lay in between. The CDR3 is made up of 13 amino acids. CDR3 DNA: TGTGCCAGCCAACCGAGGACCTCCTACGAGCAGTACTTC. It translates to CASQPRTSYEQYF.

This clone occurred a few times. The same CDR3 arises from other DNA sequences in this sample as well. The DNA for the CDR3 is TGTGCCAGCAGCTTCAGCACAGATACGCAGTATTTT. This gives the protein CASSFSTDTQYF. This rearrangement joins TRBV7-9 to TRBJ2-3; D is unresolved. CDR1 is SEHNR, CDR2 FQNEAQ, per germline (reference sequence). This CDR3 region has 12 residues. The V gene lost 3 bases and the J gene lost 0 bases, with 1 base spanning the gap.

The gene calls are TRBV5-1 and TRBJ1-6; 10 bases agree with TRBD1. Germline loops: CDR1 SGHRS, CDR2 YFSETQ. The CDR3 spans 16 residues. After removal of 5 bases from V and 3 bases from J, the junction contained 5 bases not matched to a gene. The CDR3 loop is CASSRQGADYNSPLHF. The CDR3 region has the DNA TGCGCCAGCAGTCGACAGGGGGCGGACTATAATTCACCCCTCCACTTT.

This chain uses TRBV11-2 with TRBJ1-2; D perhaps matches TRBD1 (6 bases). Trimming took 2 bases from V and 8 from J, leaving 12 bases between them. This CDR3 has 13 residues. Germline CDR1 reads SGHAT; CDR2 reads FQNNGV. CDR3 in DNA: TGTGCCAGCAGCTTAAGGGGGTTGGGAGGCTACACCTTC. It translates to CASSLRGLGGYTF. Variable domain in full (rest from reference TRBV11-2 and TRBJ1-2): EAGVAQSPRYKIIEKRQSVAFWCNPISGHATLYWYQQILGQGPKLLIQFQNNGVVDDSQLPKDRFSAERLKGVDSTLKIQPAKLEDSAVYLCASSLRGLGGYTFGSGTRLTVV.

This chain connects TRBV1 to TRBJ2-1. TRBV1 is assigned pseudogene status. The CDR3 is 10 amino acids. CDR3 nucleotides: TGCACCAGCACCTACAATGAGCAGTTCTTC. Translation: CTSTYNEQFF.

The gene calls are TRBV3-1 (or the pseudogene TRBV3-2) and TRBJ2-3, with D uncertain. With 1 base removed from V and 0 bases from J, the gap between germline ends came to 2 bases. The CDR3 is made up of 13 amino acids. CDR1 is LGHDT and CDR2 is YNNKEL in the germline V gene (reference sequence). The CDR3 is CASSQASTDTQYF. The CDR3 nucleotides read TGTGCCAGCAGCCAAGCTAGCACAGATACGCAGTATTTT.

The chain is built from TRBV27 and TRBJ1-3; no firm D call. The germline V and J ends were trimmed by 3 bases and 5 bases, with 17 bases remaining between them. The CDR3 is 16 amino acids. Germline V gives CDR1 MNHEY, CDR2 SMNVEV (reference sequence). DNA of the CDR3: TGTGCCAGCAGTTTTACCGGGCCCCAATACCGAAACACCATATATTTT. Translating it yields CASSFTGPQYRNTIYF.

This sequence joins TRBV4-1 and TRBJ2-2, with a tentative D call TRBD1 (6 bases). Per germline, CDR1 MGHRA and CDR2 YSYEKL. This CDR3 is built from 14 residues. The V end was cut by 2 bases, the J end by 6 bases, with 10 bases between. In DNA, the CDR3 is TGCGCCAGCAGCCAAAACAGGGTGGCCGGGGAGCTGTTTTTT. Amino acid sequence: CASSQNRVAGELFF.

The rearrangement joins TRBV6-5 to TRBJ2-7; a weak D match, TRBD2 (6 bases). Germline V gene data show CDR1 as MNHEY and CDR2 as SVGAGI. The length of the CDR3 is 15 residues. Trimming took off 6 bases at V and 0 bases at J, with 15 bases between the two ends. The CDR3 is CASRPSGLSSYEQYF. The CDR3 nucleotides are TGTGCCAGCAGACCCAGCGGGCTAAGCTCCTACGAGCAGTACTTC.

V gene TRBV3-1 (or the pseudogene TRBV3-2) combines with J gene TRBJ1-1, with D tentatively TRBD1 (5 bases). This CDR3 has 14 residues. Germline V gene data show CDR1 as LGHDT and CDR2 as YNNKEL (reference sequence). V lost 4 bases to trimming and J lost 5 bases, with 14 bases between them. CDR3 nucleotides: TGTGCCAGCAGCCGGGGGACGGGGGAGACTGAAGCTTTCTTT. This codes for CASSRGTGETEAFF.

The chain employs TRBV7-2 and TRBJ2-3; D might be TRBD2 (6 bases). The CDR3 sequence is 15 residues long. V lost 3 bases, J lost 1 base, and 11 bases lay in between. Germline V CDR1 and CDR2: SGHTA, FQGNSA. DNA for the CDR3: TGTGCCAGCAGCTTGGGGGGAAGACGCACAGATACGCAGTATTTT. Its translation: CASSLGGRRTDTQYF.

This chain uses TRBV29-1 with TRBJ2-2; no definite D call. This CDR3 is built from 15 residues. CDR1 SQVTM and CDR2 ANQGSEA come from the germline V gene. The V end was cut by 7 bases, the J end by 0 bases, with 15 bases between. CDR3 amino acids: CSAVTHDANTGELFF. The CDR3 coding sequence is TGCAGCGCTGTGACCCACGACGCGAACACCGGGGAGCTGTTTTTT.